These 10 T cell receptor beta chains were sequenced from one sample in a study of identical twins. In TCRdb, the 5' RACE reads were re-called with MiXCR into one record per CDR3 protein. This repertoire shows around 250,000 distinct CDR3 sequences, around 6.5% found once; its top ten account for more than 12%. The data also belong to a second study, concerning T cells expressing NK-cell markers.

Sequences were obtained from CD8+ T cells sorted from blood. The receptors originated from a woman between 18 and 30 years old in good health.

This clonotype showed up just a few times. The J gene is TRBJ2-5, the V gene TRBV7-6, with TRBD1 matching 8 bases. Germline values: CDR1 SGHVS, CDR2 FNYEAQ. CDR3 length equals 14 residues. Losses at the gene ends were 9 bases for V and 2 bases for J; bases not matched to a gene: 8. DNA for the CDR3: TGTGCCAGTGGGCAGGGGGCAGGTCAAGAGACCCAGTACTTC. It yields the protein CASGQGAGQETQYF.

This clonotype showed up many times. The chain couples TRBV7-7 to TRBJ2-5; D is undetermined. This CDR3 comprises 15 residues. Between the trimmed V and J ends, which lost 1 base and 2 bases, there was a span of 11 bases. In germline, CDR1 is SSHAT, CDR2 FNYEAQ (reference sequence). The CDR3 loop reads CASSLEVGPQETQYF. Here the CDR3 DNA reads TGTGCCAGCAGCTTAGAGGTGGGTCCACAAGAGACCCAGTACTTC.

This clonotype was seen more than once but under ten times. The chain joins TRBV9 to TRBJ1-5; possibly TRBD1 for D (5 bases). The CDR3 sequence is 15 residues long. Trimming stripped 0 bases from V and 3 bases from J, with 10 bases between. Looked up from germline, CDR1 is SGDLS and CDR2 is YYNGEE. The CDR3 coding sequence is TGTGCCAGCAGCGTAGTCGGGGCCGTCAATCAGCCCCAGCATTTT. It specifies CASSVVGAVNQPQHF.

This clonotype was counted ten times or more. The gene calls are TRBV11-2 and TRBJ2-1; D tentatively reads TRBD1 or TRBD2 (5 bases each). The germline gives CDR1 SGHAT, CDR2 FQNNGV. V lost 8 bases and J lost 8, with 13 bases in between. The CDR3 loop spans 12 amino acids. In DNA, the CDR3 is TGTGCCAGCTCCATGGGGGAAGATGAGCAGTTCTTC. Translation gives CASSMGEDEQFF.

V usage is TRBV20-1 and J usage is TRBJ2-3; 8 positions match TRBD2. This CDR3 comprises 17 residues. V shed 0 bases and J 5 bases; nucleotides not matched to a gene: 13. The germline gives CDR1 DFQATT, CDR2 SNEGSKA (reference sequence). The CDR3 loop reads CSARDPLVSGVGDTQYF. CDR3 nucleotides: TGCAGTGCTAGAGACCCTCTAGTTAGCGGGGTAGGAGATACGCAGTATTTT.

This clonotype showed up many times. The CDR3 loop is CSAGRGVGGNTIYF. The DNA of the CDR3 is TGCAGTGCCGGGAGGGGGGTCGGTGGAAACACCATATATTTT. The J gene is TRBJ1-3, the V gene TRBV20-1, with TRBD1 as a possible D gene (6 bases). This CDR3 spans 14 amino acids. V dropped 6 bases and J dropped 3 bases, with 15 bases sitting between them. Germline V gene lookup returns CDR1 DFQATT and CDR2 SNEGSKA (reference sequence).

Comments on this clonotype: The junction and the germline gene differ at one end; a read error may be behind it. The V and J genes are TRBV7-7 and TRBJ2-1; weak D call: TRBD2 (5 bases). The CDR3 has 15 amino acids. Germline assignment: CDR1 SSHAT and CDR2 FNYEAQ (reference sequence). Here the CDR3 DNA reads TGTGCCAGCAGCGTATCTAGCAGCTCCTTCAATGAGCAGTTCTTC. This encodes CASSVSSSSFNEQFF.

This clonotype was observed a handful of times. The V call is TRBV5-4, the J call TRBJ2-6; D possibly uses TRBD1 or TRBD2 (6 bases each). The CDR3 has 19 amino acids. The germline CDR1 and CDR2 sequences are SGHNT and YYREEE (reference sequence). The V end lost 0 bases, the J end lost 0 bases, and 16 bases lay between the germline ends. The CDR3 region is CASSLEGGLPFSGANVLTF. The CDR3 DNA follows: TGTGCCAGCAGCTTGGAGGGGGGCTTACCTTTCTCTGGGGCCAACGTCCTGACTTTC.

This clonotype has ten or more counts. The chain joins TRBV4-3 to TRBJ2-3, with TRBD2 identical over 8 bases. Germline lookup yields CDR1 LGHNA and CDR2 YSLEER. The CDR3 spans 18 residues. Losses at the gene ends were 0 bases for V and 0 bases for J; bases not matched to a gene: 8. For the CDR3, the DNA is TGCGCCAGCAGCCAAGATAGAGGCGCTAGCGGGAGCACAGATACGCAGTATTTT. This sequence encodes CASSQDRGASGSTDTQYF.

J is TRBJ1-4 and V is TRBV6-5; D is undetermined. The CDR3 covers 16 residues. Germline V lookup: CDR1 MNHEY, CDR2 SVGAGI. The V gene lost 4 bases and the J gene lost 8 bases, with 20 bases spanning the gap. The CDR3 loop reads CASSFSGRTVPEKLFF. The CDR3 DNA follows: TGTGCCAGCAGTTTCTCCGGTCGGACCGTACCAGAAAAACTGTTTTTT.